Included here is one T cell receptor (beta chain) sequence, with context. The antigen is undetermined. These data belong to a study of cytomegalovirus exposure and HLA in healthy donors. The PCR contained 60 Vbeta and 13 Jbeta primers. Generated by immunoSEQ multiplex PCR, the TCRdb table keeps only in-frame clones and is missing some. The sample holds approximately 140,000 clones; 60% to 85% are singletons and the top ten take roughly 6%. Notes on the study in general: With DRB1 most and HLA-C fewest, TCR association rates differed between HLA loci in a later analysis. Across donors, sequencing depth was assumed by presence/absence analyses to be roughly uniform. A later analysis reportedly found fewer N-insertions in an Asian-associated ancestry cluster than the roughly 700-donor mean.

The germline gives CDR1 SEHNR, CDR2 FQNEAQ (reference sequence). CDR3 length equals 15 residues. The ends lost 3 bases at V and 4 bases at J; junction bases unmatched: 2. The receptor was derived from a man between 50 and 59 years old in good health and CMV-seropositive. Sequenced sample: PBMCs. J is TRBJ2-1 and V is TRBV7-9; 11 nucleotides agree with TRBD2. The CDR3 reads CASSFTSGGYNEQFF. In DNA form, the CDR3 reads TGTGCCAGCAGCTTTACTAGCGGGGGATACAATGAGCAGTTCTTC.